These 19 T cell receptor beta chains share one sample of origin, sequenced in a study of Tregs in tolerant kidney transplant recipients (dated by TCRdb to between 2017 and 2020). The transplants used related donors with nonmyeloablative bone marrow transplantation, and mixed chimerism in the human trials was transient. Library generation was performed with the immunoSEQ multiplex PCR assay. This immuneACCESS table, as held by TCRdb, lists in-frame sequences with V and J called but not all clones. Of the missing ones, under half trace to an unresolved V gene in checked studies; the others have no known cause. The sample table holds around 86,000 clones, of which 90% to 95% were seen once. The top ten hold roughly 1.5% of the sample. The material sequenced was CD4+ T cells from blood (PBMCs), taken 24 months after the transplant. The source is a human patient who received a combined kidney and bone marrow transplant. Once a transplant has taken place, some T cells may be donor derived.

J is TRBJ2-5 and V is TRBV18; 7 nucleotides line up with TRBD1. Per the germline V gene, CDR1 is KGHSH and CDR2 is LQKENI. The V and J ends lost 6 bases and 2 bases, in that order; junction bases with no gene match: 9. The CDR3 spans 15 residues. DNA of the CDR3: TGTGCCAGCTCCCCTAGGAGCAGGGGGCAAGAGACCCAGTACTTC. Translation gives CASSPRSRGQETQYF.

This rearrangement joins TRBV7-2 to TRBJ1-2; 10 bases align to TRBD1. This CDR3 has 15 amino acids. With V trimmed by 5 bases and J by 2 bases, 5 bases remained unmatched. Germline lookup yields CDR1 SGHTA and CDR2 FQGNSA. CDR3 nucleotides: TGTGCCAGCAGCCCACAGGGACAGGGGAACTATGGCTACACCTTC. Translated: CASSPQGQGNYGYTF.

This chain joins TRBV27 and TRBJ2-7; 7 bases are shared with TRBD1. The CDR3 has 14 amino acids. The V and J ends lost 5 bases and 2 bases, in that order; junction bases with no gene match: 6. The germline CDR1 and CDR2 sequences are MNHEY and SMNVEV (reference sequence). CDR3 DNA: TGTGCCAGCAGTCAAATGACAGGGCCCTACGAGCAGTACTTC. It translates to CASSQMTGPYEQYF.

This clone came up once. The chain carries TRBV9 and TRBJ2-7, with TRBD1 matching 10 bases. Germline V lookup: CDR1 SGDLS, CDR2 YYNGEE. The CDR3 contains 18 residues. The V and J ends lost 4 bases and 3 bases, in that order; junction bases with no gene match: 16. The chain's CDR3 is CASSTHPTDRGRSYEQYF. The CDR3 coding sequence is TGTGCCAGCAGCACCCACCCAACAGACAGGGGGCGCAGCTACGAGCAGTACTTC.

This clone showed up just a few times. This CDR3 reads CASGRYGQGYYGYTF. In DNA form, the CDR3 reads TGTGCCAGCGGACGATACGGACAGGGTTACTATGGCTACACCTTC. The J gene is TRBJ1-2, the V gene TRBV5-8; 8 nucleotides agree with TRBD1. CDR1 SGHTS and CDR2 YDEGEE come from the germline V gene. The CDR3 is 15 amino acids. Trimming removed 7 bases from V and 3 bases from J; junction bases left unmatched: 11.

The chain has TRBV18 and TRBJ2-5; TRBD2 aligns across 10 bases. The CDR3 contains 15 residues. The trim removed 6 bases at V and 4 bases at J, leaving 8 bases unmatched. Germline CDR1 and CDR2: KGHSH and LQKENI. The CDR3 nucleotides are TGTGCCAGCTCCCCTAGCGGGAGTCGGCGAGAGACCCAGTACTTC. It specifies CASSPSGSRRETQYF.

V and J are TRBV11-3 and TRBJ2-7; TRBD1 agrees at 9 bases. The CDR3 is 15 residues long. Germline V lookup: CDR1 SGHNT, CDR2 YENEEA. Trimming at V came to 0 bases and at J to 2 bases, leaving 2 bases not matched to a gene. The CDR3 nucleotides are TGTGCCAGCAGCTTAGAAGGGACAGGGACCTACGAGCAGTACTTC. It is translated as CASSLEGTGTYEQYF.

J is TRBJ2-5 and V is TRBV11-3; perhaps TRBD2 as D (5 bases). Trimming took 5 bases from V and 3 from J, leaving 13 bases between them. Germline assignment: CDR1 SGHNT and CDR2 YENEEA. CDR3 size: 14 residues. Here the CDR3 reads CASSRNGLKETQYF. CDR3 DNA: TGTGCCAGCAGCCGAAATGGACTGAAAGAGACCCAGTACTTC. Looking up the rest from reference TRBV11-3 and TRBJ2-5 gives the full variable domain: EAGVVQSPRYKIIEKKQPVAFWCNPISGHNTLYWYLQNLGQGPELLIRYENEEAVDDSQLPKDRFSAERLKGVDSTLKIQPAELGDSAVYLCASSRNGLKETQYFGPGTRLLVL.

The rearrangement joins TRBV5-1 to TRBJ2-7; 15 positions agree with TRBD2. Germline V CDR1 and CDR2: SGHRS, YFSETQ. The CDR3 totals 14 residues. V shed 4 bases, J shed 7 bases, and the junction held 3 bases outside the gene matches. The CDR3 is CASSLGLAGGEQYF. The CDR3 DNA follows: TGCGCCAGCAGCCTGGGACTAGCGGGAGGAGAGCAGTACTTC.

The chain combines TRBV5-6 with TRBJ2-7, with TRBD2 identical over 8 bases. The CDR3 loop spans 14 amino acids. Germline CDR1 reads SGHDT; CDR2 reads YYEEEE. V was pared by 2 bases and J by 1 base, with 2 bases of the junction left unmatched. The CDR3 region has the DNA TGTGCCAGCAGCTTTGGGACTAGTTCCTACGAGCAGTACTTC. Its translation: CASSFGTSSYEQYF.

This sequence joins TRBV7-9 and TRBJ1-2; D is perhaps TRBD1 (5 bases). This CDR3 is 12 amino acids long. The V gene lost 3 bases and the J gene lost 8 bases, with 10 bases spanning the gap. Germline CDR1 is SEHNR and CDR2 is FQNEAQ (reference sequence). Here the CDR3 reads CASSLNRRGYTF. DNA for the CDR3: TGTGCCAGCAGCTTGAACAGGCGCGGCTACACCTTC.

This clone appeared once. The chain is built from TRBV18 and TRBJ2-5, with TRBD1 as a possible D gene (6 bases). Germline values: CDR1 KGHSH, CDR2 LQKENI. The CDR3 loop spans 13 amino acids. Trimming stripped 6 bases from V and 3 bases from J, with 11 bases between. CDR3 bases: TGTGCCAGCTCCGGTACAGGGAAAGAGACCCAGTACTTC. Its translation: CASSGTGKETQYF. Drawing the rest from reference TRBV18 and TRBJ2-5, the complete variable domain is NAGVMQNPRHLVRRRGQEARLRCSPMKGHSHVYWYRQLPEEGLKFMVYLQKENIIDESGMPKERFSAEFPKEGPSILRIQQVVRGDSAAYFCASSGTGKETQYFGPGTRLLVL.

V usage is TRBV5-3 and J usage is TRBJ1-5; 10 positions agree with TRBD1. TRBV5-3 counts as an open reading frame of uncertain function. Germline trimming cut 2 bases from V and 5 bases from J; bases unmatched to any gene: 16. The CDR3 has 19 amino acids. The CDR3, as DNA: TGTGCCAGAAGCTTAGAGGGACAGGGGAGTTGTAGCGAGGATCAGCCCCAGCATTTT. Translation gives CARSLEGQGSCSEDQPQHF.

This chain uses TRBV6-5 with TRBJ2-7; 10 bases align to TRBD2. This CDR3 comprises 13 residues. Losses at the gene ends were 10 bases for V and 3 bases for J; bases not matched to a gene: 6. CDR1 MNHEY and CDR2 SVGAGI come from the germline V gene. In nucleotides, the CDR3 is TGTGCCACCCGGACTAGCGGACTCTACGAGCAGTACTTC. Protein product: CATRTSGLYEQYF.

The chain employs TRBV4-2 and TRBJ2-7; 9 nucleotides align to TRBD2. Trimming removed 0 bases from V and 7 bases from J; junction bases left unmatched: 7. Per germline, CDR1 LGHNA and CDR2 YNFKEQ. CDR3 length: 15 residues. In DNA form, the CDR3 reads TGTGCCAGCAGCCAAGAAGGTAGGAGCGGGGGGGAGCAGTACTTC. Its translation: CASSQEGRSGGEQYF.

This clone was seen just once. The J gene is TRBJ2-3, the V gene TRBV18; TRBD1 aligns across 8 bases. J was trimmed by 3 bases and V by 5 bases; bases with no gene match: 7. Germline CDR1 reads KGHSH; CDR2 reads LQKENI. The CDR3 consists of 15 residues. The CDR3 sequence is CASSTQGARTDTQYF. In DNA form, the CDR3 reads TGTGCCAGCTCAACGCAGGGGGCGCGAACAGATACGCAGTATTTT.

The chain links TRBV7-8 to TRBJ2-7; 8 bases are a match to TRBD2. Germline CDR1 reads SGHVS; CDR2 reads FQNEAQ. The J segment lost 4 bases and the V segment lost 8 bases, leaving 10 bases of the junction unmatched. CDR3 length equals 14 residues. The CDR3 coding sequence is TGTGCCAGCCTCCCCCGTGGCGGGGGGTACGAGCAGTACTTC. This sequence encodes CASLPRGGGYEQYF.

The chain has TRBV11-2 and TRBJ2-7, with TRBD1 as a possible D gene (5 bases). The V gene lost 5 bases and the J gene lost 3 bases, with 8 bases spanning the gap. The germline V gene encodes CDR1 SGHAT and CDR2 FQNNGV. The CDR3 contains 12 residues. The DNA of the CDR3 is TGTGCCAGCAGCCCAGACAGCTACGAGCAGTACTTC. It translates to CASSPDSYEQYF.

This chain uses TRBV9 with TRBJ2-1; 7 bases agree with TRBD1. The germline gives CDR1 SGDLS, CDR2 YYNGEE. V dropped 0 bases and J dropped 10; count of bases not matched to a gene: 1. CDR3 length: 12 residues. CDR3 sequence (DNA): TGTGCCAGCAGCGTAGAGGACAGGGAGCAGTTCTTC. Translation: CASSVEDREQFF.